The 2 T cell receptor beta chains below come from one sample, sequenced in a study of blood T cell repertoires in COVID-19. Generated by immunoSEQ multiplex PCR, the TCRdb table keeps only in-frame clones and is missing some. There are under 450,000 clones in the sample; around four fifths occur only once, and 5% to 5.5% lies in the top ten. Sequenced: PBMCs or T cells enriched from blood (not recorded which). These receptors originate from a woman between 45 and 65 years old who had recovered from COVID-19.

The gene calls are TRBV11-3 and TRBJ2-2; TRBD1 matches 7 bases. Germline V gene data show CDR1 as SGHNT and CDR2 as YENEEA. V lost 3 bases, J lost 2 bases, and 6 bases stayed unmatched. The CDR3 is made up of 16 amino acids. Here the CDR3 DNA reads TGTGCCAGCAGCTTTCATGGACAGGCAAACACCGGGGAGCTGTTTTTT. This codes for CASSFHGQANTGELFF.

Turning to this clone: Other DNA sequences in the same sample also yield this CDR3. The rearrangement joins TRBV5-1 to TRBJ1-1; 8 positions match TRBD1. The ends lost 1 base at V and 4 bases at J; junction bases unmatched: 0. This CDR3 comprises 13 residues. Germline assignment: CDR1 SGHRS and CDR2 YFSETQ. The chain's CDR3 is CASSLTGGTEAFF. CDR3 nucleotide sequence: TGCGCCAGCAGCTTGACAGGGGGCACTGAAGCTTTCTTT.